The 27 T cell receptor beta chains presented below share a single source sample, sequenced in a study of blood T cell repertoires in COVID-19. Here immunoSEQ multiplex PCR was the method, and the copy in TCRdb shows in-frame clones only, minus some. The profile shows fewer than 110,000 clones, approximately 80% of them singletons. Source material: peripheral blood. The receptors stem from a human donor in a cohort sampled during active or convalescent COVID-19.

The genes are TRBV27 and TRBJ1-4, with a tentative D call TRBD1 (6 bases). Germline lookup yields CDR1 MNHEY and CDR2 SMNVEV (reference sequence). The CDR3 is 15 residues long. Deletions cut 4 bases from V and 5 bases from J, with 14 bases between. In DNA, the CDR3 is TGTGCCAGCAGTTCGGGCAGGGGCCGCAATGAAAAACTGTTTTTT. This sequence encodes CASSSGRGRNEKLFF. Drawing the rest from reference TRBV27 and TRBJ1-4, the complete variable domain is EAQVTQNPRYLITVTGKKLTVTCSQNMNHEYMSWYRQDPGLGLRQIYYSMNVEVTDKGDVPEGYKVSRKEKRNFPLILESPSPNQTSLYFCASSSGRGRNEKLFFGSGTQLSVL.

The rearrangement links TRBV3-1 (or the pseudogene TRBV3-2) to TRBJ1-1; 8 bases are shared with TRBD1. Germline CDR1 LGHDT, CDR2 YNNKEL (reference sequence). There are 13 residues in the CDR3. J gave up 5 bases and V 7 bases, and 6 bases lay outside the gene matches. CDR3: CASTPRGPTEAFF. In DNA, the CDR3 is TGTGCCAGCACCCCCAGGGGGCCGACTGAAGCTTTCTTT.

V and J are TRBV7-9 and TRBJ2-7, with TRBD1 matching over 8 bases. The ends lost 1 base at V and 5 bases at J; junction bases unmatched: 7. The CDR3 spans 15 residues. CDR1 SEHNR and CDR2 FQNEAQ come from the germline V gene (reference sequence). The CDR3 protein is CASSLGQGLIDEQYF. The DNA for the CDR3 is TGTGCCAGCAGCTTAGGACAGGGGTTAATTGACGAGCAGTACTTC.

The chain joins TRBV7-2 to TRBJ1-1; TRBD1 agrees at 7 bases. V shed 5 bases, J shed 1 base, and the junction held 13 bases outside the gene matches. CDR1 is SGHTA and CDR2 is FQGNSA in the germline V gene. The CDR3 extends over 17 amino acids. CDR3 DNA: TGTGCCAGCAGCCTTGGACAGGTTAAAGGGGGGAACACTGAAGCTTTCTTT. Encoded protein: CASSLGQVKGGNTEAFF.

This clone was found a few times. The CDR3 sequence is CASSLTGTGAQETQYF. The CDR3 bases are TGCGCCAGCAGCTTAACTGGGACAGGGGCTCAAGAGACCCAGTACTTC. The chain couples TRBV5-1 to TRBJ2-5; 10 nucleotides match TRBD1. This CDR3 has 16 amino acids. CDR1 SGHRS and CDR2 YFSETQ come from the germline V gene. V was pared by 2 bases and J by 2 bases, with 6 bases of the junction left unmatched. The full variable domain, its missing parts supplied by reference TRBV5-1 and TRBJ2-5, is KAGVTQTPRYLIKTRGQQVTLSCSPISGHRSVSWYQQTPGQGLQFLFEYFSETQRNKGNFPGRFSGRQFSNSRSEMNVSTLELGDSALYLCASSLTGTGAQETQYFGPGTRLLVL.

The CDR3 spells CAISEQGDQPQHF. As DNA, the CDR3 is TGTGCCATCAGTGAACAGGGCGATCAGCCCCAGCATTTT. The V and J genes are TRBV10-3 and TRBJ1-5; possible D gene TRBD1, 6 bases. Germline V gene data show CDR1 as ENHRY and CDR2 as SYGVKD. The CDR3 loop spans 13 amino acids. The V gene lost 3 bases and the J gene lost 5 bases, with 8 bases spanning the gap.

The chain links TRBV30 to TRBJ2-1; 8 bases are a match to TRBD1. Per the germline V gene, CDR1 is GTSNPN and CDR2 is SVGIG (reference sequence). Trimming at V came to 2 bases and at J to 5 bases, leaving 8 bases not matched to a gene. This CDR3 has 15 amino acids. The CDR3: CAWSKGVTGDNEQFF. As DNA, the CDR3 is TGTGCCTGGAGTAAGGGGGTGACAGGGGACAATGAGCAGTTCTTC.

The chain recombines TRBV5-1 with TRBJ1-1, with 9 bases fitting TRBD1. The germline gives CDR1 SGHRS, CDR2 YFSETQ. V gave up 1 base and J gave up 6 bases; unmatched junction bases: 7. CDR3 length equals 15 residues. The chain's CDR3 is CASSLHPDRGAEAFF. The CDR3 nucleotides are TGCGCCAGCAGCTTGCATCCGGACAGGGGCGCTGAAGCTTTCTTT.

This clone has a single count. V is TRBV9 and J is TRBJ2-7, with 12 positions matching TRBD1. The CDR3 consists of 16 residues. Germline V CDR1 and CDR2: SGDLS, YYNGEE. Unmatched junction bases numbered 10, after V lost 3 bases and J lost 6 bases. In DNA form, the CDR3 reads TGTGCCAGCAGCGAGAGGGGACAGGGGGCGATCGGCGAGCAGTACTTC. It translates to CASSERGQGAIGEQYF.

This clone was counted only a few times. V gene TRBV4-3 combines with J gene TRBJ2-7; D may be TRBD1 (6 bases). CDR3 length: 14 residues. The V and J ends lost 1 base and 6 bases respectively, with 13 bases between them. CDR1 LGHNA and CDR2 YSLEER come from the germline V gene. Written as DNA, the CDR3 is TGCGCCAGCAGCCAAGTTGGGGGCAGTAGCGAGCAGTACTTC. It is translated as CASSQVGGSSEQYF.

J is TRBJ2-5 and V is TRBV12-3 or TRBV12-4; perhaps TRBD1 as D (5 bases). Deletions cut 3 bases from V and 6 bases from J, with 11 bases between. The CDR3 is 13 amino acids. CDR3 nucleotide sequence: TGTGCCAGCAGTTTTGGCAGGGTTCAGACCCAGTACTTC. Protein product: CASSFGRVQTQYF.

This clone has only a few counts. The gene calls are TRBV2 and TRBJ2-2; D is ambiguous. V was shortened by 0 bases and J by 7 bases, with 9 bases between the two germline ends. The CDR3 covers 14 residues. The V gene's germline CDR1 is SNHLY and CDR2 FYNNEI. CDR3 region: CASSEAGIFGELFF. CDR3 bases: TGTGCCAGCAGTGAAGCGGGCATATTCGGGGAGCTGTTTTTT. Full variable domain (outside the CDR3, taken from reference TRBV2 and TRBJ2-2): EPEVTQTPSHQVTQMGQEVILRCVPISNHLYFYWYRQILGQKVEFLVSFYNNEISEKSEIFDDQFSVERPDGSNFTLKIRSTKLEDSAMYFCASSEAGIFGELFFGEGSRLTVL.

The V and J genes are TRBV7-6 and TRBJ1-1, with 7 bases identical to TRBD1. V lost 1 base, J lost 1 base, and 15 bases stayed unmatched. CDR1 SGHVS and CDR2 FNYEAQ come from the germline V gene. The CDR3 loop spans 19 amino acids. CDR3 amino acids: CASSLGWRTGRNANTEAFF. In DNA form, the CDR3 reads TGTGCCAGCAGCTTAGGATGGAGGACAGGTCGAAACGCGAACACTGAAGCTTTCTTT.

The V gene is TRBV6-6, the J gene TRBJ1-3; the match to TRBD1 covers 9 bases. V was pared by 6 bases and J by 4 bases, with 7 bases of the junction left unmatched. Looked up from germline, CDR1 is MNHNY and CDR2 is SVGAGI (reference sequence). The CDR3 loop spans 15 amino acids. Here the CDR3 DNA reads TGTGCCAGCAGACTACAGGGGGCGGCGGGAAACACCATATATTTT. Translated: CASRLQGAAGNTIYF.

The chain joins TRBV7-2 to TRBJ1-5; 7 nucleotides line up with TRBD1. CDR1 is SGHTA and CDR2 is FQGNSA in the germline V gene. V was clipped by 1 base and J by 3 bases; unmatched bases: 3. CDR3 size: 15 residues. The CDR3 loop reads CASSLEQGFNQPQHF. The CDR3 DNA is TGTGCCAGCAGCTTAGAACAGGGGTTCAATCAGCCCCAGCATTTT.

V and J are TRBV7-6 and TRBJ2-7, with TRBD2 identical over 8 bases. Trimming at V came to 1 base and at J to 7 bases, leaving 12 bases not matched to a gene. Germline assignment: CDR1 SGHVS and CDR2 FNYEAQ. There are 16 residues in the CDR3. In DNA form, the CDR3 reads TGTGCCAGCAGCTTAGTTGACGGGGGGGTCCCTCAGGAGCAGTACTTC. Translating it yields CASSLVDGGVPQEQYF. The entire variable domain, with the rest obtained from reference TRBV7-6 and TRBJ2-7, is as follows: GAGVSQSPRYKVTKRGQDVALRCDPISGHVSLYWYRQALGQGPEFLTYFNYEAQQDKSGLPNDRFSAERPEGSISTLTIQRTEQRDSAMYRCASSLVDGGVPQEQYFGPGTRLTVT.

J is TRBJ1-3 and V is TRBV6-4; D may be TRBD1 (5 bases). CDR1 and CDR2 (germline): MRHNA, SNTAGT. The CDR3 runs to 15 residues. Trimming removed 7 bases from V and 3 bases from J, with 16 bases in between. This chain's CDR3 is CASNFRGDLGNTIYF. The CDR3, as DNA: TGTGCCAGCAATTTCCGGGGGGATCTTGGAAACACCATATATTTT.

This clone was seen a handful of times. The CDR3 nucleotides read TGCGCCAGCAGTCCCTCCAGCGGGGGGCGGACCGGGGAGCTGTTTTTT. This codes for CASSPSSGGRTGELFF. The V gene is TRBV4-1, the J gene TRBJ2-2; the match to TRBD2 covers 9 bases. In germline, CDR1 is MGHRA, CDR2 YSYEKL. Trimming removed 6 bases from V and 5 bases from J; junction bases left unmatched: 10. This CDR3 region has 16 residues.

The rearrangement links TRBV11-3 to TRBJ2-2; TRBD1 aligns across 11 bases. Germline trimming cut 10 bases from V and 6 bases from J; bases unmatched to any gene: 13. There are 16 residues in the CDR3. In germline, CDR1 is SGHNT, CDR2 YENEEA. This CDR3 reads CATRTSDRGLSGELFF. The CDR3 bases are TGTGCCACCCGGACCTCGGACAGGGGGCTTTCCGGGGAGCTGTTTTTT.

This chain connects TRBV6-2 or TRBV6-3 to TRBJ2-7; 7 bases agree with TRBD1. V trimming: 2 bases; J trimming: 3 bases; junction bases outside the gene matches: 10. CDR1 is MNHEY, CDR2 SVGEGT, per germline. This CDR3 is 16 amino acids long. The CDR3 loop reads CASSYDRAQLVYEQYF. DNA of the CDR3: TGTGCCAGCAGTTACGACAGGGCACAGCTGGTCTACGAGCAGTACTTC.

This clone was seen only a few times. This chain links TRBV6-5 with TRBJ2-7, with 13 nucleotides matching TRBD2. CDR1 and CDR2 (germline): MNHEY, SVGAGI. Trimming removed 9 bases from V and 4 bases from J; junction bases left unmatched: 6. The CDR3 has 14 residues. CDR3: CASTSGGAGYEQYF. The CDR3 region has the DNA TGTGCCAGTACTAGCGGGGGGGCGGGTTACGAGCAGTACTTC.

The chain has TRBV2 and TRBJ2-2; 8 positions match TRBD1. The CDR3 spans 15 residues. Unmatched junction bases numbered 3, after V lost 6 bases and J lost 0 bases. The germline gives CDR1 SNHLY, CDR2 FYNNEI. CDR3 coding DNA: TGTGCCAGCAGGGAGGACAGGGCGAACACCGGGGAGCTGTTTTTT. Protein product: CASREDRANTGELFF.

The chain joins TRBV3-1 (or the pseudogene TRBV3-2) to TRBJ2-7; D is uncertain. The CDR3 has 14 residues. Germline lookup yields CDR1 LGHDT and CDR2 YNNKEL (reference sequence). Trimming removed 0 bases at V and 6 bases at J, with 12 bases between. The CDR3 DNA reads TGTGCCAGCAGCCAAGAATTCTCCCTCTCCGAGCAGTACTTC. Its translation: CASSQEFSLSEQYF.

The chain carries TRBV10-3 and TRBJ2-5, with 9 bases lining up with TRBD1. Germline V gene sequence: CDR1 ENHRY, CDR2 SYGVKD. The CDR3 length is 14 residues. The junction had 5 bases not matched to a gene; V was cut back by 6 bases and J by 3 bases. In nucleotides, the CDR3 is TGTGCCATCAGAAGACAGGGGGTGGAAGAGACCCAGTACTTC. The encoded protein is CAIRRQGVEETQYF.

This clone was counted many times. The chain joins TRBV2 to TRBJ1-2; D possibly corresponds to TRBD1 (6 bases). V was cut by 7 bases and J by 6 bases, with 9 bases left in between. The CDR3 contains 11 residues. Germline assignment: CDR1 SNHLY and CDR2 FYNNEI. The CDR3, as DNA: TGTGCCAGCACCAGGGGAGATGGCTACACCTTC. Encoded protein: CASTRGDGYTF.

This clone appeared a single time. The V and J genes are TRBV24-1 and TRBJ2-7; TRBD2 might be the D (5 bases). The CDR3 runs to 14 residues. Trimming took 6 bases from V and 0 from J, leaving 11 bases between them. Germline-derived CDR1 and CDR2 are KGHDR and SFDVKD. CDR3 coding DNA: TGTGCCACCAGTCCGGACGGGATCTCCTACGAGCAGTACTTC. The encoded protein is CATSPDGISYEQYF.

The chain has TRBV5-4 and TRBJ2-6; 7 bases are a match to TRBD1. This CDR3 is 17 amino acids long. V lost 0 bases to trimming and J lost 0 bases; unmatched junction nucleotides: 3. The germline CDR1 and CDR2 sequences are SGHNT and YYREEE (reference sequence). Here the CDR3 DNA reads TGTGCCAGCAGCTTGGAGGGACAGTACTCTGGGGCCAACGTCCTGACTTTC. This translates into CASSLEGQYSGANVLTF.